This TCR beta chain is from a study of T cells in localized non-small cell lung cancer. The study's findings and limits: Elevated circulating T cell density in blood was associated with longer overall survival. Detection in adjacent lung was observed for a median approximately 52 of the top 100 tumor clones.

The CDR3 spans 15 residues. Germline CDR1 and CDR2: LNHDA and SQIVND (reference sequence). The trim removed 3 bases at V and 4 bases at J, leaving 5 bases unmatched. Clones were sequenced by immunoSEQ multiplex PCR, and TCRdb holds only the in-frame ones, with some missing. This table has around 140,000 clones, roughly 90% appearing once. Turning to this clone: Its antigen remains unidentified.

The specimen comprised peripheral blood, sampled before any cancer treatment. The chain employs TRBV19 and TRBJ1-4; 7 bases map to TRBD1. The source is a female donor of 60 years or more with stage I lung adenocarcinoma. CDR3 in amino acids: CASSIEGALNEKLFF. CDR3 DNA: TGTGCCAGTAGTATTGAGGGGGCGCTTAATGAAAAACTGTTTTTT.